Here is one T cell receptor (beta chain) with its context. Antigen specificity is unknown. The primer mix had 60 Vbeta and 13 Jbeta primers. This table comes from immunoSEQ multiplex PCR, and its TCRdb copy is limited to in-frame clones, with some not included. The table records some 85,000 clones, around three quarters of them present only once. The data belong to a study of cytomegalovirus exposure and HLA in healthy donors. The CDR3 loop spans 14 amino acids. V lost 6 bases, J lost 0 bases, and 5 bases stayed unmatched. Germline CDR1 ENHRY, CDR2 SYGVKD. Study-wide results and limits: In a later analysis, TCR beta V- and J-gene trimming showed a link to a missense DCLRE1C variant.

The receptor's source is a man aged 35 to 55 in good health and CMV-seronegative. The chain couples TRBV10-3 to TRBJ2-7; 7 bases map to TRBD1. Material for sequencing was PBMCs. The CDR3 DNA follows: TGTGCCATCAGACGGACAGGTGGCTCCTACGAGCAGTACTTC. This translates into CAIRRTGGSYEQYF.